Listed here are 19 T cell receptor beta chains from one sample, sequenced in a study. TCRdb redid the calling of the 5' RACE reads with MiXCR, one entry per CDR3 protein. The data contain some 62,000 distinct CDR3 sequences, roughly 22% of them singletons. Sample: memory CD4+ T cells sorted from a lymph node. Regarding subset: memory CD4+ T cells, CD4+CD45RO+CD25-. The receptors shown here come from a female donor with breast cancer.

This clonotype was recorded a few times. The chain has TRBV7-2 and TRBJ1-1; D possibly corresponds to TRBD1 (6 bases). V was pared by 5 bases and J by 2 bases, with 12 bases between. This CDR3 has 14 amino acids. Germline V gives CDR1 SGHTA, CDR2 FQGNSA. In DNA form, the CDR3 reads TGTGCCAGCAGCCTAGGACAGACTAACACTGAAGCTTTCTTT. It is translated as CASSLGQTNTEAFF. The complete variable domain, with remaining parts taken from reference TRBV7-2 and TRBJ1-1, reads GAGVSQSPSNKVTEKGKDVELRCDPISGHTALYWYRQSLGQGLEFLIYFQGNSAPDKSGLPSDRFSAERTGGSVSTLTIQRTQQEDSAVYLCASSLGQTNTEAFFGQGTRLTVV.

This sequence joins TRBV15 and TRBJ2-1; 10 bases are a match to TRBD1. The CDR3 covers 16 residues. V shed 4 bases, J shed 7 bases, and the junction held 10 bases outside the gene matches. Germline CDR1 reads LNHNV; CDR2 reads YYDKDF (reference sequence). CDR3 bases: TGTGCCACCAGCACCTCCAGGGACAGGGGTAGGAATGAGCAGTTCTTC. Amino acids: CATSTSRDRGRNEQFF.

This rearrangement joins TRBV5-6 to TRBJ2-3, with D possibly TRBD1 on 5 matching bases. The CDR3 runs 12 residues. Looked up from germline, CDR1 is SGHDT and CDR2 is YYEEEE. Trimming took 5 bases from V and 2 from J, leaving 6 bases between them. CDR3 nucleotides: TGTGCCAGCAGACAGGTCACAGATACGCAGTATTTT. Encoded protein: CASRQVTDTQYF.

The chain carries TRBV7-2 and TRBJ2-1; 9 bases line up with TRBD2. The CDR3 consists of 17 residues. Germline CDR1 SGHTA, CDR2 FQGNSA. The ends lost 6 bases at V and 4 bases at J; junction bases unmatched: 13. CDR3 DNA: TGTGCCAGCAGACAGACCCCTAGCGGGGCCCTATACAATGAGCAGTTCTTC. Translated: CASRQTPSGALYNEQFF.

At least ten counts were recorded for this clonotype. The J gene is TRBJ2-7, the V gene TRBV7-8; D remains ambiguous. Germline V gene sequence: CDR1 SGHVS, CDR2 FQNEAQ. This CDR3 is 13 amino acids long. V was pared by 1 base and J by 2 bases, with 6 bases between. DNA of the CDR3: TGTGCCAGCAGCTTAGATCGTCCCTACGAGCAGTACTTC. Its protein product is CASSLDRPYEQYF.

The CDR3 region has the DNA TGCGCCAGCAGGGTCGAGGTCGCCAATTCACCCCTCCACTTT. Amino acid sequence: CASRVEVANSPLHF. The chain uses TRBV5-1 and TRBJ1-6; D is uncertain. The CDR3 loop spans 14 amino acids. Trimming stripped 5 bases from V and 7 bases from J, with 13 bases between. From germline, CDR1 is SGHRS and CDR2 YFSETQ.

This clonotype has just a few counts. The chain joins TRBV30 to TRBJ1-1, with D uncertain. The CDR3 loop spans 13 amino acids. The germline CDR1 and CDR2 sequences are GTSNPN and SVGIG (reference sequence). V was trimmed by 3 bases and J by 1 base, leaving 9 bases between them. CDR3 sequence reads: CAWRTRTNTEAFF. For the CDR3, the DNA is TGTGCCTGGAGAACCAGGACGAACACTGAAGCTTTCTTT.

The V call is TRBV2, the J call TRBJ2-3, with 7 bases that match TRBD1. CDR3 length: 15 amino acids. The germline V gene has CDR1 SNHLY and CDR2 FYNNEI. Trimming cost V 6 bases and J 3 bases; bases outside gene matches: 9. The CDR3 DNA follows: TGTGCCAGCAGCAGCCGGGACAGTAGGACAGATACGCAGTATTTT. Translation gives CASSSRDSRTDTQYF.

As concerns this clonotype: Being one base from a much bigger clone, this may be a read error. The V call is TRBV5-1, the J call TRBJ2-6; 10 positions match TRBD1. CDR1 is SGHRS, CDR2 YFSETQ, per germline. Trimming removed 4 bases from V and 3 bases from J; junction bases left unmatched: 4. The CDR3 covers 16 residues. This CDR3 reads CASSMTGGYGANVLTF. The CDR3 DNA follows: TGCGCCAGCAGCATGACAGGGGGCTATGGGGCCAACGTCCTGACTTTC.

Many counts were recorded for this clonotype. A read error may produce the germline difference seen at one junction end. The chain uses TRBV7-7 and TRBJ2-3, with TRBD1 matching 9 bases. Germline-derived CDR1 and CDR2 are SSHAT and FNYEAQ (reference sequence). The CDR3 runs 16 residues. The chain's CDR3 is CASSLGGTGIADTQYF. The DNA of the CDR3 is TGTGCTAGCAGCTTAGGAGGGACAGGGATCGCAGATACGCAGTATTTT.

V gene TRBV24-1 combines with J gene TRBJ1-4, with a possible D match to TRBD1 (6 bases). From germline, CDR1 is KGHDR and CDR2 SFDVKD. The length of the CDR3 is 15 residues. V was pared by 4 bases and J by 2 bases, with 10 bases between. Here the CDR3 DNA reads TGTGCCACCAGTGAAACAGGGCCTACTAATGAAAAACTGTTTTTT. It yields the protein CATSETGPTNEKLFF.

The table lists this clonotype with many counts. The chain recombines TRBV6-2 or TRBV6-3 with TRBJ1-2; D is ambiguous. V lost 0 bases, J lost 14 bases, and 19 bases lay in between. CDR1 is MNHEY, CDR2 SVGEGT, per germline. The CDR3 runs to 14 residues. DNA of the CDR3: TGTGCCAGCAGTTACTCGATGTTTGAGTATAGAAGGACCTTC. Protein: CASSYSMFEYRRTF.

CDR3 protein: CASSPQGGTEAFF. The CDR3 coding sequence is TGTGCCAGCAGCCCACAGGGGGGTACTGAAGCTTTCTTT. This chain joins TRBV9 and TRBJ1-1; 8 bases match TRBD1. Germline V gene data show CDR1 as SGDLS and CDR2 as YYNGEE. The CDR3 consists of 13 residues. V was clipped by 4 bases and J by 5 bases; unmatched bases: 4.

This clonotype has only one observation. CDR3 coding DNA: TGTGCCAGCATCTCCCGGTATAGCGGGAGTTGGTACGGGGAGCTGTTTTTT. Its protein is CASISRYSGSWYGELFF. The chain recombines TRBV6-6 with TRBJ2-2; 9 positions agree with TRBD2. Germline CDR1 reads MNHNY; CDR2 reads SVGAGI (reference sequence). The CDR3 is 17 residues long. Losses at the gene ends were 7 bases for V and 7 bases for J; bases not matched to a gene: 16.

In the case of this clonotype: The CDR3 end shows no conserved phenylalanine or tryptophan, and so a read error is likely. V is TRBV28 and J is TRBJ1-1; D is undetermined. V lost 8 bases to trimming and J lost 1 base, with 20 bases between them. Germline-derived CDR1 and CDR2 are MDHEN and SYDVKM. The CDR3 length is 16 residues. CDR3 protein: CASPPLETGENTEAFL. The CDR3 DNA reads as TGTGCCAGCCCCCCCCTCGAAACCGGGGAGAACACTGAAGCTTTCCTT.

This clonotype has just a few counts. The chain carries TRBV9 and TRBJ2-3; the D gene is possibly TRBD2 (7 bases). The CDR3 extends over 14 amino acids. The V end was cut by 8 bases, the J end by 2 bases, with 15 bases between. Germline CDR1 reads SGDLS; CDR2 reads YYNGEE. CDR3 sequence reads: CASRGLADTDTQYF. The CDR3 DNA follows: TGTGCCAGTCGGGGGCTAGCGGACACAGATACGCAGTATTTT.

Of note for this clonotype: Being one base from a much bigger clone, this may be a read error. The V gene is TRBV20-1, the J gene TRBJ1-2; weak D call: TRBD1 (5 bases). The CDR3 consists of 14 residues. Germline V gene data show CDR1 as DFQATT and CDR2 as SNEGSKA (reference sequence). CDR3 amino acids: CNAPHNIGTYGYTF. The CDR3 bases are TGCAATGCTCCACACAACATTGGGACCTATGGCTACACCTTC.

The V call is TRBV20-1, the J call TRBJ1-4, with D hard to call. The CDR3 totals 15 residues. Germline-derived CDR1 and CDR2 are DFQATT and SNEGSKA (reference sequence). The germline V and J ends were trimmed by 6 bases and 8 bases, with 22 bases remaining between them. This chain's CDR3 is CSASTRRTSEEKLFF. The CDR3 bases are TGCAGTGCGTCCACCCGGAGGACGAGTGAGGAAAAACTGTTTTTT.

This clonotype was recorded at least ten times. The J gene is TRBJ1-1, the V gene TRBV9, with 9 bases that match TRBD1. CDR1 is SGDLS and CDR2 is YYNGEE in the germline V gene. The CDR3 loop spans 14 amino acids. The V and J ends lost 4 bases and 6 bases, in that order; junction bases with no gene match: 7. In DNA form, the CDR3 reads TGTGCCAGCAGCAGAAGGGACAGGGCGTCTGAAGCTTTCTTT. Translation gives CASSRRDRASEAFF.